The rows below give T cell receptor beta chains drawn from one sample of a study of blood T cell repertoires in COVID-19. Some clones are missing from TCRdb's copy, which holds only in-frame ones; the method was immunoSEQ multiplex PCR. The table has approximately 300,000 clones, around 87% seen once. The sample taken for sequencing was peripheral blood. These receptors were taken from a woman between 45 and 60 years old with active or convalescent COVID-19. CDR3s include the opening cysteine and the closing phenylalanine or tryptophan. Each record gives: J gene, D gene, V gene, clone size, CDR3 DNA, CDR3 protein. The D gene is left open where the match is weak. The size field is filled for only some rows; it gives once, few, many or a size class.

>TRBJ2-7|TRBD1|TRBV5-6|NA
TGTGCCAGCAGCTGGACAGGTTCGACCTACGAGCAGTACTTC
CASSWTGSTYEQYF
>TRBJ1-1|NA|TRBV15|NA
TGTGCCACCAGCAGGATCGAACGAAGGGGGAAGAACACTGAAGCTTTCTTT
CATSRIERRGKNTEAFF
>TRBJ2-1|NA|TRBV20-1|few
TGCAGTGCCGTCCAGTCACCTGAGCAGTTCTTC
CSAVQSPEQFF
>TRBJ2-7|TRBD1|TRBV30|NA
TGTGCCTGGAGTGGGGACAGGGAGGGTCACGAGCAGTACTTC
CAWSGDREGHEQYF
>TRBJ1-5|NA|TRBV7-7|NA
TGTGCTAGCAGCTTATACGGAGGCAGCCCGAATCAGCCCCAGCATTTT
CASSLYGGSPNQPQHF
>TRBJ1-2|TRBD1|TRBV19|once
TGTGCCAGTAGTCCGGGACAGGGATTCGCTAACTATGGCTACACCTTC
CASSPGQGFANYGYTF
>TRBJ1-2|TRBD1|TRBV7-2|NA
TGTGCCAGCAGCTTAGAGCCAGGGGGTAACTATGGCTACACCTTC
CASSLEPGGNYGYTF
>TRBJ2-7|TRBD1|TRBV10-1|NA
TGCGCCAGCAGTCGAGGGGGACAGGGAGAATACGAGCAGTACTTC
CASSRGGQGEYEQYF
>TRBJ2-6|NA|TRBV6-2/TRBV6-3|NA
TGTGCCAGCAGTTATGGCACTAGAGCTGGGGCCAACGTCCTGACTTTC
CASSYGTRAGANVLTF
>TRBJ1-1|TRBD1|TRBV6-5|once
TGTGCCAGCAGTCCCACCGGGACAGCAGTTAAAGCTTTCTTT
CASSPTGTAVKAFF
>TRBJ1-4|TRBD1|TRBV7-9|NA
TGTGCCAGCAGTTTGACAGGGGAAAATGAAAAACTGTTTTTT
CASSLTGENEKLFF
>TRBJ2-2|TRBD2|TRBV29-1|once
TGCAGCGTAGGGACTAGCGGGGGCACCGGGGAGCTGTTTTTT
CSVGTSGGTGELFF
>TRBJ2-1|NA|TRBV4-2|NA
TGTGCCAGCAGTCGCCTTACCGGGGTAAACAATGAGCAGTTCTTC
CASSRLTGVNNEQFF
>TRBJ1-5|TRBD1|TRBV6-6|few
TGTGCCAGCAGTTCCGTACGAGGGACAGGGGGTCAGCCCCAGCATTTT
CASSSVRGTGGQPQHF
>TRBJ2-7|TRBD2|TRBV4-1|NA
TGCGCCAGCAGCCAGTCTACCGGGACTAGGGCCCCCTACGAGCAGTACTTC
CASSQSTGTRAPYEQYF
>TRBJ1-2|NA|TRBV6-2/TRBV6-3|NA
TGTGCCAGCAGCCAAGCCCGGTTTGGTGGCTACACCTTC
CASSQARFGGYTF
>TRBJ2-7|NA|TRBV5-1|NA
TGCGCCAGCAGCTCGGGGGCTAGCGGCGTCTACGAGCAGTACTTC
CASSSGASGVYEQYF
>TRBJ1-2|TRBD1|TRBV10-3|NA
TGTGCCATCGGACAGGGTTCTAACTATGGCTACACCTTC
CAIGQGSNYGYTF
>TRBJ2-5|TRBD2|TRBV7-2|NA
TGTGCCAGCAGTTCGGGGACTATCCGGGAGACCCAGTACTTC
CASSSGTIRETQYF
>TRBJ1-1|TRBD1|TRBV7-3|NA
TGTGCCAGCAGCCCCCCTTTGCGGACAGGGGAAACTGAAGCTTTCTTT
CASSPPLRTGETEAFF
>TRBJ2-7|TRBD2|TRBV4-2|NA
TGTGCCAGCAGCCAAGTATCGGGGACTAGGGTCTACGAGCAGTACTTC
CASSQVSGTRVYEQYF
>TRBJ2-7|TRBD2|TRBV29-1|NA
TGCAGCGTTGTCGCACCGGGACTAGCGGGTGACGAGCAGTACTTC
CSVVAPGLAGDEQYF
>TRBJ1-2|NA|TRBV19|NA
TGTGCCAGTAGTATAGATATCTCCGCCAGGACAGTCTATGGCTACACCTTC
CASSIDISARTVYGYTF
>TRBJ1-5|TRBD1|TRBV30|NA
TGTGCCTGGACCAGAGACAGGGGGTTACAGCCCCAGCATTTT
CAWTRDRGLQPQHF
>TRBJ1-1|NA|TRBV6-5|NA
TGTGCCAGCGGGGGCCCTGAAGCTTTCTTT
CASGGPEAFF
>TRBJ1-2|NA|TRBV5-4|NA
TGTGCCAGCAGCCCCTCCGAAGGGAGGTACTATGGCTACACCTTC
CASSPSEGRYYGYTF
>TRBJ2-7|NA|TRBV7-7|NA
TGTGCTAGCAGCTCACGCAGGGGTCATTCCTACGAGCAGTACTTC
CASSSRRGHSYEQYF
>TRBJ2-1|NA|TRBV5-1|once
TGCGCCAGCAGCGATCAGGGGTCGGGTGAGCAGTTCTTC
CASSDQGSGEQFF
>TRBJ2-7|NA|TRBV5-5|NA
TGTGCCAGCAGCAATCGGGAAAGGGGACTCGGGGAGCAGTACTTC
CASSNRERGLGEQYF
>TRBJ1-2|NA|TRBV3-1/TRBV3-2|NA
TGTGCCAGCAGCCAAGGCGTGCATGGCTACACCTTC
CASSQGVHGYTF
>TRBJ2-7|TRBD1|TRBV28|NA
TGTGCCAGCGGACAGGGTCCCCCCCCTCCCTACGAGCAGTACTTC
CASGQGPPPPYEQYF
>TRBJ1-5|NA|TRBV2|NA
TGTGCCAGCAGTGAACGGGTACAGCCCCAGCATTTT
CASSERVQPQHF
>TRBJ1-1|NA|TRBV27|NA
TGTGCCAGCAGTTTCTCGGCAGGGGAAACGAACACTGAAGCTTTCTTT
CASSFSAGETNTEAFF
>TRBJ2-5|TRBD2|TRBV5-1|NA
TGCGCCAGCAGCTTGGTTGGGACTAGCGGGAGGCCTCTTTTTTCGACCCAGTACTTC
CASSLVGTSGRPLFSTQYF
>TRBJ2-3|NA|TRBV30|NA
TGTGCCTGGAGTGTAACAGGTTACACAGATACGCAGTATTTT
CAWSVTGYTDTQYF
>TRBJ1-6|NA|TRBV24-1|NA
TGTGCCACATCAGGACAAACAGTCGCCTATAATTCACCCCTCCACTTT
CATSGQTVAYNSPLHF
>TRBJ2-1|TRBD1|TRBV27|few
TGTGCCAGCAGTTTAAGGGCGAGGACAGGGAGCGATGAGCAGTTCTTC
CASSLRARTGSDEQFF
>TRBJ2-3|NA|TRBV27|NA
TGTGCCAGCAGTTTCAGAGGGAAGGGCACAGATACGCAGTATTTT
CASSFRGKGTDTQYF
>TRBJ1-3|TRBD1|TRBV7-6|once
TGTGCCAGCAGCGAAGTCCCCGCGACAGGGGGTAGAAACACCATATATTTT
CASSEVPATGGRNTIYF
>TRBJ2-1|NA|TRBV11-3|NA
TGTGCCAGCAGCTTAACAGGGTTGACTTACAATGAGCAGTTCTTC
CASSLTGLTYNEQFF
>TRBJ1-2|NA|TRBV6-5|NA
TGTGCCAGCAGTAGATCGACGAGGGAGTATGGCTACACCTTC
CASSRSTREYGYTF
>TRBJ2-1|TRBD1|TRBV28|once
TGTGCCAGCAGTCGACGGGACAGGGGGAGGCAGTTCTTC
CASSRRDRGRQFF
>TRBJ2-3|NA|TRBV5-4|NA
TGTGCCAGCAGCCAGAATGATCGCACAGATACGCAGTATTTT
CASSQNDRTDTQYF
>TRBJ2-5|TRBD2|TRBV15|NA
TGTGCCACCAGCAGGGGACTAGCGGGAGGTAGGGGAGAGACCCAGTACTTC
CATSRGLAGGRGETQYF
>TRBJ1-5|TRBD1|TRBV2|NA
TGTGCCAGCAGCTGGGACAGGGGGCAGGGTCAGCCCCAGCATTTT
CASSWDRGQGQPQHF
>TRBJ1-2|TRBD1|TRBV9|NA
TGTGCCAGCAGCGTACAGGGGGCACGTGGCTACACCTTC
CASSVQGARGYTF
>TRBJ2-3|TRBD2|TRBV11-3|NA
TGTGCCAGCAGCTTTACTAGCGGGAGTACGCCAGATACGCAGTATTTT
CASSFTSGSTPDTQYF
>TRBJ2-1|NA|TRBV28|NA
TGTGCCAGCAGTTTATGTGAGAAGGGGAGGAGGGATTCCTACAATGAGCAGTTCTTC
CASSLCEKGRRDSYNEQFF
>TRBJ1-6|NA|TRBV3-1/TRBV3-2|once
TGTGCCAGCAGCCAAGCCGAGGTTGTCTCACCCCTCCACTTT
CASSQAEVVSPLHF